The 13 T cell receptor beta chains listed next were all sequenced from one sample in a study of human CD8 memory T cell subsets. TCR beta libraries were made by UMI-labeled 5' RACE. Using the 5' RACE reads, TCRdb records one entry per CDR3 protein without DNA. Recorded for this sample: 10,000 or so distinct CDR3 sequences. The sequenced material came from CD8+ stem-like memory T cells (TSCM and TCM) sorted from PBMCs. As to subset: stem-like memory CD8 T cells (TSTEM), CCR7+ PD-1- TIGIT-. These receptors were taken from a human donor in good health.

The chain joins TRBV7-6 to TRBJ2-2; TCRdb proposes TRBD1, but this gene call is untestable without DNA. The V gene's germline CDR1 is SGHVS and CDR2 FNYEAQ. This CDR3 region has 15 residues. CDR3 protein: CASSLGQGPTGELFF.

This rearrangement joins TRBV20-1 to TRBJ2-2; TCRdb's D call of TRBD1 is untestable without DNA. The CDR3 loop spans 17 amino acids. Germline V CDR1 and CDR2: DFQATT, SNEGSKA (reference sequence). The CDR3 region is CSAPLGARSANTGELFF.

The chain uses TRBV12-3 or TRBV12-4 and TRBJ2-5. CDR3 size: 13 residues. This chain's CDR3 is CASSLGSRETQYF.

This chain's CDR3 is CASSIPGQTNTGELFF. This sequence joins TRBV12-3 or TRBV12-4 and TRBJ2-2; TCRdb names TRBD1, which stays unverified in the absence of DNA. The CDR3 has 16 residues.

J is TRBJ2-7 and V is TRBV15; absent DNA, TCRdb's TRBD2 call cannot be checked. CDR1 and CDR2 from the germline V gene are LNHNV and YYDKDF (reference sequence). The CDR3 contains 14 residues. The CDR3 region is CATSSYGRAREQYF.

The V gene is TRBV20-1, the J gene TRBJ2-3; the TRBD2 assignment by TCRdb is unverifiable without DNA. Germline-derived CDR1 and CDR2 are DFQATT and SNEGSKA (reference sequence). The CDR3 runs to 16 residues. Here the CDR3 reads CSARISEREESDTQYF.

Here the CDR3 reads CASSLQGTVGTEAFF. This chain connects TRBV6-5 to TRBJ1-1; TCRdb selects TRBD1, and the lack of DNA leaves this call unchecked. Germline assignment: CDR1 MNHEY and CDR2 SVGAGI. This CDR3 has 15 amino acids.

This rearrangement joins TRBV20-1 to TRBJ2-5. This CDR3 comprises 13 residues. Germline CDR1 DFQATT, CDR2 SNEGSKA (reference sequence). CDR3 in amino acids: CSAPLRSQETQYF.

The chain couples TRBV21-1 to TRBJ2-1; TCRdb's D gene call, TRBD1, goes unchecked for lack of DNA. TRBV21-1 is flagged as a pseudogene. This CDR3 has 15 residues. The CDR3 is CASSNPGTGYNEQFF.

This chain connects TRBV27 to TRBJ2-1; TCRdb designates TRBD1, a call that cannot be tested without DNA. The CDR3 is 14 residues long. CDR1 is MNHEY and CDR2 is SMNVEV in the germline V gene (reference sequence). This CDR3 reads CASKRGQQNNEQFF.

Its frequency marks this clonotype as medium-sized. This chain connects TRBV12-3 or TRBV12-4 to TRBJ1-2. The CDR3 loop spans 13 amino acids. This chain's CDR3 is CASRGPSNYGYTF.

This chain connects TRBV7-7 to TRBJ2-5; absent DNA, TCRdb's TRBD2 call cannot be checked. This CDR3 is built from 16 residues. CDR1 and CDR2 from the germline V gene are SSHAT and FNYEAQ (reference sequence). CDR3: CASSLGASGAQETQYF. Full variable domain (outside the CDR3, taken from reference TRBV7-7 and TRBJ2-5): GAGVSQSPRYKVTKRGQDVTLRCDPISSHATLYWYQQALGQGPEFLTYFNYEAQPDKSGLPSDRFSAERPEGSISTLTIQRTEQRDSAMYRCASSLGASGAQETQYFGPGTRLLVL.

The chain is built from TRBV7-8 and TRBJ1-1. The CDR3 runs to 14 residues. The germline V gene encodes CDR1 SGHVS and CDR2 FQNEAQ. CDR3: CASSLARRGTEAFF.